Sequencing of this T cell receptor (beta chain) was carried out in a study of prognosis after radiotherapy for stage I lung cancer. On the study more broadly: Medical inoperability applied to all of the non-small cell lung cancer patients.

In germline, CDR1 is SGHRS, CDR2 YFSETQ. This CDR3 contains 14 residues. Deletions cut 2 bases from V and 2 bases from J, with 10 bases between. CDR3 of TCR beta was amplified from genomic DNA via a two-round multiplex PCR. First-round PCR employed TRBV- and TRBJ-specific primers for each gene. Using its own MiXCR run on the multiplex PCR reads, TCRdb lists one record per CDR3 protein. The table records 10,000 to 13,000 distinct CDR3 sequences, approximately 58% of them present only once. The source material was PBMCs, sampled before or after stereotactic body radiation therapy (not recorded which). The J gene is TRBJ2-5, the V gene TRBV5-1, with D unresolved. This receptor was taken from a donor aged 50 or older with non-small cell lung cancer. The CDR3 loop reads CASSFEGHQETQYF. The CDR3 DNA is TGCGCCAGCAGCTTCGAAGGGCATCAAGAGACCCAGTACTTC.